One sample yielded the 18 T cell receptor beta chains listed below, sequenced in a study of blood T cells in healthy people across ages. Primed by a sample-barcoded 5' primer and a J-beta primer mix, a second PCR proceeded for about 7 to 11 cycles. TCRdb used MiXCR to reprocess the 5' RACE reads, holding one entry per CDR3 protein. The sample carries some 900,000 distinct CDR3 sequences, approximately 49% recorded once. Sequences were obtained from blood. The receptor source for this set is a man aged 30 to 45 in good health.

This chain connects TRBV6-5 to TRBJ2-5, with D possibly TRBD2 on 5 matching bases. V shed 5 bases and J shed 11 bases, with 24 bases lying between them. The CDR3 extends over 15 amino acids. Germline V gene data show CDR1 as MNHEY and CDR2 as SVGAGI. The chain's CDR3 is CASSDPRGAWDEQYF. In DNA form, the CDR3 reads TGTGCCAGCAGTGACCCTCGGGGAGCCTGGGATGAGCAGTACTTC.

The chain links TRBV4-1 to TRBJ2-3, with 7 bases aligning to TRBD1. J gave up 5 bases and V 2 bases, and 10 bases lay outside the gene matches. Per germline, CDR1 MGHRA and CDR2 YSYEKL. The CDR3 has 16 residues. The CDR3 region has the DNA TGCGCCAGCAGCCAAATCCTGGCAGGGGGAGAAGATACGCAGTATTTT. Amino acid sequence: CASSQILAGGEDTQYF.

The rearrangement links TRBV6-6 to TRBJ1-2; D unclear. Germline values: CDR1 MNHNY, CDR2 SVGAGI (reference sequence). The length of the CDR3 is 15 residues. With 4 bases removed from V and 1 base from J, the gap between germline ends came to 13 bases. The CDR3 loop reads CASSLKEEFNYGYTF. The CDR3 coding sequence is TGTGCCAGCAGTTTAAAGGAGGAGTTTAACTATGGCTACACCTTC.

This clonotype was counted only a few times. The V and J genes are TRBV13 and TRBJ2-1; 8 nucleotides line up with TRBD2. The CDR3 contains 15 residues. Germline CDR1 reads PRHDT; CDR2 reads FYEKMQ (reference sequence). Trimming cost V 5 bases and J 7 bases; bases outside gene matches: 10. The CDR3 DNA follows: TGTGCCAGCAGCCCCCGAAGCGGGGGTTGGAATGAGCAGTTCTTC. Translating gives CASSPRSGGWNEQFF.

This clonotype was detected only a few times. The chain combines TRBV7-2 with TRBJ1-5; TRBD1 is a possible D gene (5 bases). The CDR3 has 15 residues. Between the trimmed V and J ends, which lost 3 bases and 3 bases, there was a span of 12 bases. CDR1 is SGHTA and CDR2 is FQGNSA in the germline V gene. The CDR3 DNA reads TGTGCCAGCAGCTTCGGAAGGGGCTTCAATCAGCCCCAGCATTTT. Protein: CASSFGRGFNQPQHF.

There are a few counts of this clonotype. The gene calls are TRBV15 and TRBJ1-6, with D possibly matching TRBD1 (5 bases). This CDR3 comprises 15 residues. The V end lost 0 bases, the J end lost 10 bases, and 13 bases lay between the germline ends. The germline V gene has CDR1 LNHNV and CDR2 YYDKDF (reference sequence). CDR3 nucleotides: TGTGCCACCAGCAGAGATGCCACAGAGGGGTCACCCCTCCACTTT. Its protein product is CATSRDATEGSPLHF.

In DNA, the CDR3 is TGTGCCAGCAGTTCCGGGACAGCTCCGACGCAGTATTTT. It is translated as CASSSGTAPTQYF. The rearrangement joins TRBV6-1 to TRBJ2-3, with 7 positions matching TRBD1. The V and J ends lost 5 bases and 9 bases, in that order; junction bases with no gene match: 8. CDR3 length: 13 amino acids. Germline-derived CDR1 and CDR2 are MNHNS and SASEGT.

The rearrangement links TRBV6-1 to TRBJ1-1; 10 positions match TRBD1. The CDR3 extends over 16 amino acids. Germline CDR1 is MNHNS and CDR2 is SASEGT. Trimming at V came to 3 bases and at J to 3 bases, leaving 7 bases not matched to a gene. In DNA, the CDR3 is TGTGCCAGCAGTGATCCCTTGGGACAGGGGCACACTGAAGCTTTCTTT. It yields the protein CASSDPLGQGHTEAFF.

This clonotype was seen a few times. The CDR3: CSVRQGNSNSPLHF. As DNA, the CDR3 is TGCAGCGTCAGACAGGGGAATTCGAATTCACCCCTCCACTTT. This chain uses TRBV29-1 with TRBJ1-6, with 8 nucleotides matching TRBD1. The CDR3 extends over 14 amino acids. J lost 7 bases, V lost 6 bases, and 8 bases had no gene match. CDR1 and CDR2 (germline): SQVTM, ANQGSEA.

On this clonotype itself: At one boundary the junction diverges from the germline segment, which might be a read error. The chain couples TRBV6-6 to TRBJ2-5, with 9 nucleotides matching TRBD1. There are 14 residues in the CDR3. Per germline, CDR1 MNHNY and CDR2 SVGAGI (reference sequence). The CDR3 protein is CARSYRDREETQYF. CDR3 nucleotides: TGTGCCAGAAGTTACCGGGACAGGGAAGAGACCCAGTACTTC.

This chain joins TRBV6-6 and TRBJ1-1; TRBD1 matches at 8 bases. Trimming took 5 bases from V and 4 from J; bases not matched to a gene: 9. Germline V gene lookup returns CDR1 MNHNY and CDR2 SVGAGI (reference sequence). This CDR3 has 15 residues. In DNA form, the CDR3 reads TGTGCCAGCAGTCCGTCGGACAGGGCGGGCACTGAAGCTTTCTTT. Its translation is CASSPSDRAGTEAFF.

Only a few counts were recorded for this clonotype. CDR3 loop: CASRGTGVYNEQFF. The DNA for the CDR3 is TGTGCCAGCAGGGGGACAGGGGTTTACAATGAGCAGTTCTTC. The chain carries TRBV25-1 and TRBJ2-1; 10 bases map to TRBD1. Unmatched junction bases numbered 3, after V lost 6 bases and J lost 4 bases. The CDR3 is made up of 14 amino acids. Germline V CDR1 and CDR2: MGHDK, SYGVNS.

The chain links TRBV4-1 to TRBJ1-4, with D hard to call. V shed 6 bases and J shed 0 bases, with 17 bases lying between them. The CDR3 is made up of 17 amino acids. Per germline, CDR1 MGHRA and CDR2 YSYEKL. As DNA, the CDR3 is TGCGCCAGCAGTTCCTACCACGAAGGAGCAACTAATGAAAAACTGTTTTTT. The encoded protein is CASSSYHEGATNEKLFF.

The chain couples TRBV29-1 to TRBJ2-5; 7 bases are shared with TRBD1. The DNA end is more similar to TRBJ2-7, so the J call may be wrong. Germline V gene data show CDR1 as SQVTM and CDR2 as ANQGSEA. The CDR3 is made up of 12 amino acids. CDR3 nucleotides: TGCAGCGTACGTAACAGGGGCCACGAGCAGTACTTC. This gives the protein CSVRNRGHEQYF.

The chain links TRBV20-1 to TRBJ2-3; D possibly corresponds to TRBD1 (5 bases). Trimming took 6 bases from V and 4 from J, leaving 11 bases between them. This CDR3 region has 12 residues. Germline V gives CDR1 DFQATT, CDR2 SNEGSKA (reference sequence). CDR3 amino acids: CSATKGPDTQYF. The CDR3 nucleotides are TGCAGTGCAACCAAGGGGCCAGATACGCAGTATTTT.

The chain carries TRBV6-5 and TRBJ2-7; D might be TRBD2 (5 bases). Per germline, CDR1 MNHEY and CDR2 SVGAGI. Between the trimmed V and J ends, which lost 7 bases and 2 bases, there was a span of 12 bases. The CDR3 consists of 13 residues. CDR3 nucleotides: TGTGCCAGCAAGGCGGGCTATACCTACGAGCAGTACTTC. Amino acids: CASKAGYTYEQYF.

This clonotype was seen a handful of times. This sequence joins TRBV29-1 and TRBJ2-4, with D possibly TRBD1 on 5 matching bases. Trimming removed 0 bases from V and 7 bases from J, with 13 bases in between. The CDR3 length is 14 residues. Germline CDR1 is SQVTM and CDR2 is ANQGSEA. The CDR3 DNA follows: TGCAGCGTTGAAGATGGGGCCGCCGTCAACATTCAGTACTTC. Translation gives CSVEDGAAVNIQYF.

This clonotype was seen a few times. The chain recombines TRBV28 with TRBJ2-3, with 7 positions matching TRBD2. Unmatched junction bases numbered 9, after V lost 5 bases and J lost 1 base. The germline CDR1 and CDR2 sequences are MDHEN and SYDVKM. The CDR3 totals 16 residues. CDR3 region: CASSVTSAGGTDTQYF. Here the CDR3 DNA reads TGTGCCAGCAGTGTCACCTCCGCGGGGGGCACAGATACGCAGTATTTT.